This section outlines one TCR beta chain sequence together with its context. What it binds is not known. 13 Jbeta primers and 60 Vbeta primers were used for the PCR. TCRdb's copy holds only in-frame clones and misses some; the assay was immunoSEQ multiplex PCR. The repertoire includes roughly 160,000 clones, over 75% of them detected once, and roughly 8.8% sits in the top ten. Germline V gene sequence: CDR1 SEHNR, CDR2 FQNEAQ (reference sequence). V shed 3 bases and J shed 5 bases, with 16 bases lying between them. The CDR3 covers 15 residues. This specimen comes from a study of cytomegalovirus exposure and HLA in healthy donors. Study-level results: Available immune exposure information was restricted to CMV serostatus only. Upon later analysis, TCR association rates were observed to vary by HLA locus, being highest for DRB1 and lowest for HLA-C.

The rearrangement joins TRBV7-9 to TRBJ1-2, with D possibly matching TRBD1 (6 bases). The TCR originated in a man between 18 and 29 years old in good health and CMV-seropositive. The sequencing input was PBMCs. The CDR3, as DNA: TGTGCCAGCAGCTTCGGACAGAAATTGGGATATGGCTACACCTTC. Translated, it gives CASSFGQKLGYGYTF.